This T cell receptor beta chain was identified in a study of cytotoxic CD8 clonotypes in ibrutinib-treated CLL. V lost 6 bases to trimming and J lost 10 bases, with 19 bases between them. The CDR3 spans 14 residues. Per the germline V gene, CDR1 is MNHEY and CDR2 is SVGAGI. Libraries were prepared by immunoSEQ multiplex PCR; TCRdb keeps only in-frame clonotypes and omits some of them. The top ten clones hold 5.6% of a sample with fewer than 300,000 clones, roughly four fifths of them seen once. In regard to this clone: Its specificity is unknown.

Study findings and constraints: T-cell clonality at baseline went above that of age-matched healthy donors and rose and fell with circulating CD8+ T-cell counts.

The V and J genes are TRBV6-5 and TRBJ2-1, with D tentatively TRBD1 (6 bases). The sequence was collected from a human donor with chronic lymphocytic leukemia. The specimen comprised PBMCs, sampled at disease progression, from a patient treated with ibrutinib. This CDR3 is CASRQGLRWGEQFF. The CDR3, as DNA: TGTGCCAGCAGACAGGGCTTGCGTTGGGGGGAGCAGTTCTTC.